These 22 T cell receptor beta chains share one sample of origin, sequenced in a study of blood T cell repertoires in COVID-19. Profiling relied on immunoSEQ multiplex PCR, and the TCRdb table lists in-frame clones only, not all of them. Of fewer than 120,000 clones in the sample, 88% were seen once. Material for sequencing was peripheral blood. The receptors originated from a woman aged 45-65 years with acute or convalescent COVID-19.

The CDR3 DNA sequence: TGTGCCAGCAGCATTTGGACTAGCGGGAGAGAAAATGAGCAGTTCTTC. As protein: CASSIWTSGRENEQFF. The genes are TRBV3-1 (or the pseudogene TRBV3-2) and TRBJ2-1; 13 bases fit TRBD2. V lost 5 bases, J lost 7 bases, and 8 bases stayed unmatched. The CDR3 covers 16 residues. Germline V gives CDR1 LGHDT, CDR2 YNNKEL (reference sequence).

This clone was seen once. V and J are TRBV7-6 and TRBJ2-7; TRBD1 might be the D (6 bases). V lost 4 bases and J 5 bases, leaving 9 bases between the germline ends. The CDR3 has 12 residues. Germline CDR1 reads SGHVS; CDR2 reads FNYEAQ. As DNA, the CDR3 is TGTGCCAGCAGCTCTACAGGGCACGAGCAGTACTTC. This codes for CASSSTGHEQYF.

The chain employs TRBV5-1 and TRBJ2-3, with 9 bases identical to TRBD2. Trimming at V came to 4 bases and at J to 0 bases, leaving 3 bases not matched to a gene. The CDR3 loop spans 15 amino acids. Germline CDR1 reads SGHRS; CDR2 reads YFSETQ. This CDR3 is CASSPSGTSTDTQYF. CDR3 DNA: TGCGCCAGCAGCCCTAGCGGGACTAGCACAGATACGCAGTATTTT.

This chain connects TRBV19 to TRBJ2-7; 9 bases agree with TRBD2. The trim removed 4 bases at V and 0 bases at J, leaving 1 base unmatched. Germline CDR1 LNHDA, CDR2 SQIVND (reference sequence). This CDR3 has 14 residues. The CDR3: CASSNSGSSYEQYF. The CDR3 bases are TGTGCCAGTAGTAATAGCGGGAGCTCCTACGAGCAGTACTTC.

This chain links TRBV11-2 with TRBJ2-4; maybe TRBD2 (6 bases). Germline-derived CDR1 and CDR2 are SGHAT and FQNNGV. The germline V and J ends were trimmed by 6 bases and 8 bases, with 11 bases remaining between them. This CDR3 is built from 12 residues. In DNA form, the CDR3 reads TGTGCCAGCAGTCCCTGGGGGGACATTCAGTACTTC. As protein: CASSPWGDIQYF.

The J gene is TRBJ1-6, the V gene TRBV18; 7 bases fit TRBD1. This CDR3 has 17 amino acids. Germline V gives CDR1 KGHSH, CDR2 LQKENI. Trimming at V came to 6 bases and at J to 0 bases, leaving 8 bases not matched to a gene. The CDR3 reads CASSRDSLSSYNSPLHF. CDR3 in DNA: TGTGCCAGCTCGCGGGACAGTTTGAGCTCCTATAATTCACCCCTCCACTTT.

The V call is TRBV2, the J call TRBJ2-7; 10 bases fit TRBD1. This CDR3 comprises 13 residues. Germline CDR1 reads SNHLY; CDR2 reads FYNNEI. V shed 6 bases, J shed 5 bases, and the junction held 4 bases outside the gene matches. Here the CDR3 DNA reads TGTGCCAGCAGACGGGACAGGGGCAACGAGCAGTACTTC. The encoded protein is CASRRDRGNEQYF.

The gene calls are TRBV7-2 and TRBJ2-1, with D hard to call. Trimming stripped 5 bases from V and 3 bases from J, with 11 bases between. Germline V lookup: CDR1 SGHTA, CDR2 FQGNSA. This CDR3 spans 14 amino acids. CDR3 nucleotides: TGTGCCAGCAGCCCCCCGACTGACTACAATGAGCAGTTCTTC. Translated, it gives CASSPPTDYNEQFF.

Concerning this clone itself: Other nucleotide sequences in the sample specify the same CDR3. V gene TRBV5-1 combines with J gene TRBJ2-3, with 9 nucleotides matching TRBD2. The germline V gene has CDR1 SGHRS and CDR2 YFSETQ. V was clipped by 0 bases and J by 2 bases; unmatched bases: 7. The CDR3 is 17 residues long. The CDR3 loop reads CASSLGGAGGPTDTQYF. The CDR3 region has the DNA TGCGCCAGCAGCTTGGGGGGGGCGGGAGGGCCCACAGATACGCAGTATTTT. Drawing the rest from reference TRBV5-1 and TRBJ2-3, the complete variable domain is KAGVTQTPRYLIKTRGQQVTLSCSPISGHRSVSWYQQTPGQGLQFLFEYFSETQRNKGNFPGRFSGRQFSNSRSEMNVSTLELGDSALYLCASSLGGAGGPTDTQYFGPGTRLTVL.

This clone appeared a single time. The chain uses TRBV9 and TRBJ2-2; 8 nucleotides match TRBD2. The germline V gene has CDR1 SGDLS and CDR2 YYNGEE. Trimming removed 6 bases from V and 3 bases from J; junction bases left unmatched: 7. The CDR3 runs to 15 residues. CDR3 nucleotide sequence: TGTGCCAGCAAAGAAACTAGCGGTCACACCGGGGAGCTGTTTTTT. Translated, it gives CASKETSGHTGELFF. Full variable domain (outside the CDR3, taken from reference TRBV9 and TRBJ2-2): DSGVTQTPKHLITATGQRVTLRCSPRSGDLSVYWYQQSLDQGLQFLIQYYNGEERAKGNILERFSAQQFPDLHSELNLSSLELGDSALYFCASKETSGHTGELFFGEGSRLTVL.

This clone was seen just once. V and J are TRBV28 and TRBJ2-7, with D perhaps TRBD1 (8 bases). In germline, CDR1 is MDHEN, CDR2 SYDVKM. Trimming pared 6 bases from V and 4 bases from J, leaving 16 bases between. The CDR3 contains 14 residues. CDR3 nucleotides: TGTGCCAGCAGCCTCGGACAGGGAGGGTACGAGCAGTACTTC. Translation: CASSLGQGGYEQYF.

The J gene is TRBJ2-1, the V gene TRBV27, with D perhaps matching TRBD2 (5 bases). CDR1 and CDR2 (germline): MNHEY, SMNVEV (reference sequence). V lost 5 bases and J 8 bases, leaving 16 bases between the germline ends. This CDR3 has 14 amino acids. DNA for the CDR3: TGTGCCAGCAGTCTTACTAGTTGGCGGCATGAGCAGTTCTTC. Protein product: CASSLTSWRHEQFF.

The chain employs TRBV5-1 and TRBJ2-5; 9 positions agree with TRBD1. Per the germline V gene, CDR1 is SGHRS and CDR2 is YFSETQ. This CDR3 has 17 residues. V lost 4 bases to trimming and J lost 1 base; unmatched junction nucleotides: 11. For the CDR3, the DNA is TGCGCCAGCAGCCCCCTGGGGACAGGGTATACCCAAGAGACCCAGTACTTC. Translating gives CASSPLGTGYTQETQYF. The full variable domain, rest sourced from reference TRBV5-1 and TRBJ2-5, is KAGVTQTPRYLIKTRGQQVTLSCSPISGHRSVSWYQQTPGQGLQFLFEYFSETQRNKGNFPGRFSGRQFSNSRSEMNVSTLELGDSALYLCASSPLGTGYTQETQYFGPGTRLLVL.

This clone was found once. The genes are TRBV19 and TRBJ2-6; unclear D gene. CDR3 size: 16 residues. Germline V gene data show CDR1 as LNHDA and CDR2 as SQIVND (reference sequence). V lost 3 bases, J lost 0 bases, and 9 bases lay in between. The CDR3 coding sequence is TGTGCCAGTAGTATCGCTCCAGGCTCTGGGGCCAACGTCCTGACTTTC. Translating gives CASSIAPGSGANVLTF. Looking up the rest from reference TRBV19 and TRBJ2-6 gives the full variable domain: DGGITQSPKYLFRKEGQNVTLSCEQNLNHDAMYWYRQDPGQGLRLIYYSQIVNDFQKGDIAEGYSVSREKKESFPLTVTSAQKNPTAFYLCASSIAPGSGANVLTFGAGSRLTVL.

The V call is TRBV7-9, the J call TRBJ2-2; D uncertain. Germline assignment: CDR1 SEHNR and CDR2 FQNEAQ (reference sequence). This CDR3 is 13 amino acids long. The V gene lost 4 bases and the J gene lost 8 bases, with 11 bases spanning the gap. The CDR3 region is CASSSPSGGELFF. Here the CDR3 DNA reads TGTGCCAGCAGCTCCCCCTCCGGGGGGGAGCTGTTTTTT.

This chain connects TRBV19 to TRBJ1-6; D perhaps matches TRBD1 (6 bases). The CDR3 contains 15 residues. The V end was cut by 6 bases, the J end by 8 bases, with 17 bases between. Looked up from germline, CDR1 is LNHDA and CDR2 is SQIVND (reference sequence). The CDR3 reads CASRSDRLWDSPLHF. DNA for the CDR3: TGTGCCAGTAGGTCCGACAGGCTTTGGGATTCACCCCTCCACTTT. Supplemented by reference TRBV19 and TRBJ1-6, the full variable domain reads DGGITQSPKYLFRKEGQNVTLSCEQNLNHDAMYWYRQDPGQGLRLIYYSQIVNDFQKGDIAEGYSVSREKKESFPLTVTSAQKNPTAFYLCASRSDRLWDSPLHFGNGTRLTVT.

The chain has TRBV5-1 and TRBJ1-5; TRBD1 matches at 10 bases. CDR3 length: 15 amino acids. Germline CDR1 SGHRS, CDR2 YFSETQ. Trimming took 3 bases from V and 2 from J; bases not matched to a gene: 2. CDR3 residues: CASSYGTGGNQPQHF. The CDR3 region has the DNA TGCGCCAGCAGCTACGGGACAGGGGGCAATCAGCCCCAGCATTTT.

The chain employs TRBV7-2 and TRBJ2-7; 9 nucleotides match TRBD1. Germline CDR1 reads SGHTA; CDR2 reads FQGNSA. The CDR3 has 15 residues. J was trimmed by 3 bases and V by 5 bases; bases with no gene match: 8. This CDR3 is CASSTNRGRGYEQYF. CDR3 nucleotide sequence: TGTGCCAGCAGCACCAACAGGGGGCGCGGCTACGAGCAGTACTTC. The variable domain in full, with the rest retrieved from reference TRBV7-2 and TRBJ2-7, is GAGVSQSPSNKVTEKGKDVELRCDPISGHTALYWYRQSLGQGLEFLIYFQGNSAPDKSGLPSDRFSAERTGGSVSTLTIQRTQQEDSAVYLCASSTNRGRGYEQYFGPGTRLTVT.

This clone has just one count. J is TRBJ2-2 and V is TRBV27, with TRBD2 matching over 16 bases. Germline CDR1 and CDR2: MNHEY and SMNVEV (reference sequence). Trimming at V came to 5 bases and at J to 5 bases, leaving 17 bases not matched to a gene. CDR3 size: 21 residues. In DNA, the CDR3 is TGTGCCAGCAGTCGGAGGGACGCCGGGACTAGCGGGAGGGCCGGTACCGGGGAGCTGTTTTTT. Its protein product is CASSRRDAGTSGRAGTGELFF.

The chain is built from TRBV11-2 and TRBJ1-1, with D uncertain. The CDR3 totals 16 residues. Germline CDR1 reads SGHAT; CDR2 reads FQNNGV. Deletions cut 4 bases from V and 4 bases from J, with 19 bases between. CDR3 nucleotides: TGTGCCAGCAGCTCCAGTCCCTCCAGCGGAATCACTGAAGCTTTCTTT. Its translation is CASSSSPSSGITEAFF. Based on the CDR3 plus reference TRBV11-2 and TRBJ1-1, the full variable domain is EAGVAQSPRYKIIEKRQSVAFWCNPISGHATLYWYQQILGQGPKLLIQFQNNGVVDDSQLPKDRFSAERLKGVDSTLKIQPAKLEDSAVYLCASSSSPSSGITEAFFGQGTRLTVV.

The chain links TRBV18 to TRBJ1-3, with D unresolved. Germline lookup yields CDR1 KGHSH and CDR2 LQKENI. The length of the CDR3 is 15 residues. Trimming cost V 0 bases and J 4 bases, with 10 bases left between them. In nucleotides, the CDR3 is TGTGCCAGCTCACCACCGCGGGGTGAAGGAAACACCATATATTTT. It translates to CASSPPRGEGNTIYF.

The chain uses TRBV6-4 and TRBJ2-1; tentatively, D is TRBD1 (6 bases). The CDR3 covers 15 residues. Trimming pared 5 bases from V and 4 bases from J, leaving 15 bases between. From germline, CDR1 is MRHNA and CDR2 SNTAGT. Here the CDR3 DNA reads TGTGCCAGCAGTTTCCGGGACGGACAGTACAATGAGCAGTTCTTC. Encoded protein: CASSFRDGQYNEQFF.